The clone carrying this T cell receptor beta chain showed up just a few times. Seattle patients were enrolled during active infection and followed longitudinally. Germline V gives CDR1 SQVTM, CDR2 ANQGSEA. The CDR3 is made up of 12 amino acids. Trimming cost V 7 bases and J 4 bases, with 13 bases left between them. The data were taken from a study of blood T cell repertoires in COVID-19. The data were produced by immunoSEQ multiplex PCR, yet TCRdb's version contains in-frame clones alone and is incomplete. The sample includes 150,000 to 200,000 clones, approximately 90% of them seen just once. V gene TRBV29-1 combines with J gene TRBJ1-2; no clear D gene. The TCR sequence derives from a man aged 30 to 39 with COVID-19, enrolled during active disease. Sequencing input: peripheral blood. The CDR3 loop reads CSALSRSYGYTF. The DNA of the CDR3 is TGCAGCGCGCTCTCGAGGTCCTATGGCTACACCTTC.